Presented here are 21 T cell receptor beta chains from one specimen sequenced in a study of blood T cell repertoires in COVID-19. Libraries were prepared by immunoSEQ multiplex PCR; TCRdb keeps only in-frame clonotypes and omits some of them. The data hold some 80,000 clones, with around 84% observed a single time. Source material: peripheral blood. The source is a woman in her 70s with acute or convalescent COVID-19.

The chain links TRBV7-2 to TRBJ2-7, with 7 bases matching TRBD2. The germline V gene encodes CDR1 SGHTA and CDR2 FQGNSA. There are 14 residues in the CDR3. J was trimmed by 2 bases and V by 2 bases; bases with no gene match: 3. DNA for the CDR3: TGTGCCAGCAGCTTACTAGCGGAGACCTACGAGCAGTACTTC. This gives the protein CASSLLAETYEQYF.

The chain recombines TRBV6-6 with TRBJ2-1; a possible D gene is TRBD2 (5 bases). This CDR3 comprises 13 residues. Per the germline V gene, CDR1 is MNHNY and CDR2 is SVGAGI (reference sequence). Deletions cut 6 bases from V and 6 bases from J, with 12 bases between. Here the CDR3 reads CASSSLGSNEQFF. The CDR3, as DNA: TGTGCCAGCAGCTCACTGGGGAGCAATGAGCAGTTCTTC.

The rearrangement joins TRBV18 to TRBJ2-1, with 11 bases lining up with TRBD1. The germline V gene has CDR1 KGHSH and CDR2 LQKENI. The ends lost 8 bases at V and 4 bases at J; junction bases unmatched: 4. This CDR3 contains 14 residues. CDR3 sequence: CASQGQGAYNEQFF. CDR3 in DNA: TGTGCCAGCCAAGGACAGGGGGCATACAATGAGCAGTTCTTC.

The rearrangement joins TRBV18 to TRBJ2-2; TRBD1 might be the D (5 bases). CDR3 length equals 15 residues. V dropped 3 bases and J dropped 0 bases, with 8 bases sitting between them. CDR1 is KGHSH and CDR2 is LQKENI in the germline V gene. CDR3 protein: CASSPQGSNTGELFF. The CDR3 DNA is TGTGCCAGCTCACCCCAGGGATCGAACACCGGGGAGCTGTTTTTT.

Only a few counts were recorded for this clone. The J gene is TRBJ1-1, the V gene TRBV12-3 or TRBV12-4; D call uncertain. The length of the CDR3 is 13 residues. V shed 6 bases and J shed 11 bases, with 19 bases lying between them. The CDR3 sequence: CASSYKDWGRAFF. As DNA, the CDR3 is TGTGCCAGCAGCTACAAGGACTGGGGTCGGGCTTTCTTT.

The chain couples TRBV18 to TRBJ2-1; D may be TRBD2 (6 bases). The ends were cut back, 3 bases at V and 0 bases at J, with 15 bases in the middle. Looked up from germline, CDR1 is KGHSH and CDR2 is LQKENI. The length of the CDR3 is 17 residues. The chain's CDR3 is CASSPPREVSSYNEQFF. DNA for the CDR3: TGTGCCAGCTCACCTCCGCGGGAAGTGAGCTCCTACAATGAGCAGTTCTTC.

J is TRBJ1-1 and V is TRBV7-3; no clear D. Germline CDR1 SGHTA, CDR2 FQGTGA. V lost 0 bases and J lost 10, with 12 bases in between. The CDR3 totals 13 residues. The CDR3 DNA is TGTGCCAGCAGCTTAACCACGATGAGTCGAGCTTTCTTT. As protein: CASSLTTMSRAFF.

The chain carries TRBV6-5 and TRBJ2-3, with 11 bases aligning to TRBD2. The CDR3 loop spans 15 amino acids. The J segment lost 0 bases and the V segment lost 6 bases, leaving 2 bases of the junction unmatched. Germline assignment: CDR1 MNHEY and CDR2 SVGAGI. CDR3 protein: CASRRTSGSTDTQYF. CDR3 DNA: TGTGCCAGCAGACGGACTAGCGGGAGCACAGATACGCAGTATTTT.

CDR3 residues: CASTMPLANQETQYF. CDR3 in DNA: TGTGCCAGCACCATGCCCCTAGCGAACCAAGAGACCCAGTACTTC. The chain is built from TRBV2 and TRBJ2-5, with a tentative D call TRBD2 (6 bases). In germline, CDR1 is SNHLY, CDR2 FYNNEI. The CDR3 is 15 residues long. V was shortened by 7 bases and J by 0 bases, with 15 bases between the two germline ends.

The genes are TRBV14 and TRBJ2-1; D is unclear. V lost 0 bases to trimming and J lost 5 bases, with 11 bases between them. The CDR3 runs 15 residues. Per the germline V gene, CDR1 is SGHDN and CDR2 is FVKESK. CDR3 sequence: CASSQEVQFNNEQFF. The CDR3 bases are TGTGCCAGCAGCCAAGAGGTACAGTTTAACAATGAGCAGTTCTTC.

The V gene is TRBV3-1 (or the pseudogene TRBV3-2), the J gene TRBJ2-1, with 10 bases aligning to TRBD2. CDR1 and CDR2 (germline): LGHDT, YNNKEL (reference sequence). This CDR3 has 16 amino acids. V gave up 5 bases and J gave up 9 bases; unmatched junction bases: 13. The CDR3, as DNA: TGTGCCAGCAGCGACCCCACTAGCGGGACACGGAGTGAGCAGTTCTTC. It is translated as CASSDPTSGTRSEQFF.

The chain employs TRBV7-9 and TRBJ1-1, with a tentative D call TRBD1 (5 bases). The germline V gene has CDR1 SEHNR and CDR2 FQNEAQ (reference sequence). The V and J ends lost 3 bases and 5 bases respectively, with 13 bases between them. This CDR3 has 14 amino acids. The CDR3 sequence: CASSFRDRWTEAFF. The CDR3 DNA sequence: TGTGCCAGCAGCTTTCGCGACAGATGGACTGAAGCTTTCTTT.

The chain joins TRBV7-9 to TRBJ2-2; the match to TRBD1 covers 7 bases. The trim removed 7 bases at V and 3 bases at J, leaving 5 bases unmatched. The CDR3 has 14 residues. CDR1 is SEHNR and CDR2 is FQNEAQ in the germline V gene (reference sequence). This CDR3 is CASKVQGDTGELFF. The CDR3 DNA sequence: TGTGCCAGCAAGGTTCAGGGGGACACCGGGGAGCTGTTTTTT.

The chain has TRBV2 and TRBJ1-4; 9 bases align to TRBD1. Losses at the gene ends were 6 bases for V and 5 bases for J; bases not matched to a gene: 7. CDR3 length equals 15 residues. The V gene's germline CDR1 is SNHLY and CDR2 FYNNEI. The CDR3 coding sequence is TGTGCCAGCAGGGGACAGGGACAAAGAAATGAAAAACTGTTTTTT. Translation gives CASRGQGQRNEKLFF.

CDR3 coding DNA: TGTGCCAGCAAGGCGATTGCGGCAGAAAATTCACCCCTCCACTTT. This encodes CASKAIAAENSPLHF. The chain couples TRBV2 to TRBJ1-6; D uncertain. CDR1 is SNHLY, CDR2 FYNNEI, per germline. Trimming removed 7 bases from V and 7 bases from J, with 17 bases in between. The CDR3 contains 15 residues.

J is TRBJ1-1 and V is TRBV2; D is unclear. Germline CDR1 and CDR2: SNHLY and FYNNEI. Trimming took off 8 bases at V and 0 bases at J, with 13 bases between the two ends. The CDR3 sequence is 14 residues long. CDR3 sequence reads: CASGLEAVNTEAFF. The CDR3 DNA reads as TGTGCCAGCGGCCTTGAGGCAGTGAACACTGAAGCTTTCTTT.

This clone was observed a single time. Here the CDR3 DNA reads TGTGCCAGCAGCTTGAGCCCGGCTCAGACAGGGGCGGGCGGACTCCACTTT. The encoded protein is CASSLSPAQTGAGGLHF. J is TRBJ1-6 and V is TRBV7-2; 8 bases align to TRBD1. The germline gives CDR1 SGHTA, CDR2 FQGNSA. This CDR3 region has 17 residues. V trimming: 3 bases; J trimming: 16 bases; junction bases outside the gene matches: 20.

This chain links TRBV12-3 or TRBV12-4 with TRBJ2-2; D not resolved. V was pared by 6 bases and J by 1 base, with 6 bases between. The CDR3 spans 13 residues. CDR3 nucleotides: TGTGCCAGCAGGAGACAGAACACCGGGGAGCTGTTTTTT. It translates to CASRRQNTGELFF.

This chain uses TRBV14 with TRBJ2-5, with 10 bases identical to TRBD2. The germline CDR1 and CDR2 sequences are SGHDN and FVKESK. This CDR3 has 16 amino acids. The J segment lost 4 bases and the V segment lost 2 bases, leaving 7 bases of the junction unmatched. This chain's CDR3 is CASSQWIAGGPETQYF. The CDR3 DNA is TGTGCCAGCAGCCAATGGATAGCGGGGGGACCAGAGACCCAGTACTTC. The whole variable domain, filled in from reference TRBV14 and TRBJ2-5, reads EAGVTQFPSHSVIEKGQTVTLRCDPISGHDNLYWYRRVMGKEIKFLLHFVKESKQDESGMPNNRFLAERTGGTYSTLKVQPAELEDSGVYFCASSQWIAGGPETQYFGPGTRLLVL.

The chain is built from TRBV7-9 and TRBJ2-7; maybe TRBD1 (5 bases). V was clipped by 4 bases and J by 6 bases, with 13 bases between them. CDR3 size: 13 residues. CDR1 and CDR2 (germline): SEHNR, FQNEAQ (reference sequence). The CDR3 bases are TGTGCCAGCAGCTCCGGGCAGGGCCTCGAGCAGTACTTC. Translated, it gives CASSSGQGLEQYF. The complete variable domain, with remaining parts taken from reference TRBV7-9 and TRBJ2-7, reads DTGVSQNPRHKITKRGQNVTFRCDPISEHNRLYWYRQTLGQGPEFLTYFQNEAQLEKSRLLSDRFSAERPKGSFSTLEIQRTEQGDSAMYLCASSSGQGLEQYFGPGTRLTVT.

The sample holds one count of this clone. The rearrangement joins TRBV30 to TRBJ2-2, with D possibly being TRBD1 (5 bases). V lost 5 bases to trimming and J lost 6 bases, with 16 bases between them. Germline V gene data show CDR1 as GTSNPN and CDR2 as SVGIG (reference sequence). CDR3 size: 14 residues. CDR3 bases: TGTGCCTGGGTGGGAACGGTAGGGGCCGGGGAGCTGTTTTTT. Its protein is CAWVGTVGAGELFF.